The clone carrying this TCR beta chain was counted at least ten times. Its target is not known. Clinicians made diagnoses from clinical symptoms, serum thyroxine, TRAb, thyroid ultrasound and orbital computed tomography. The study amplified TCR beta CDR3 regions using RNA transcripts. First-round RT-PCR relied on HTBI primers, and a second-round multiplex PCR came next. In TCRdb, the multiplex PCR reads were re-called with MiXCR into one record per CDR3 protein. The repertoire holds 650,000 to 800,000 distinct CDR3 sequences, with roughly 39% as singletons. The record originates from a study of Graves' ophthalmopathy and Graves' hyperthyroidism. Study results and limitations: Detected in blood as well were most expanded thyroid clonotypes with frequency above 0.001.

The CDR3 loop spans 14 amino acids. Germline CDR1 SNHLY, CDR2 FYNNEI. V lost 7 bases and J 9 bases, leaving 19 bases between the germline ends. The origin of this receptor is an adult man with Graves' ophthalmopathy. This chain connects TRBV2 to TRBJ2-1; tentatively, D is TRBD2 (6 bases). Sequencing input: peripheral blood. The CDR3: CASTPEGGISEQFF. The CDR3 bases are TGTGCCAGCACCCCGGAGGGTGGAATTAGTGAGCAGTTCTTC.